The 18 T cell receptor beta chains presented below share a single source sample, sequenced in a study of glioma-infiltrating T cells. The iRepertoire nested amplicon-rescue multiplex PCR amplified TCR alpha and beta CDR3s from RNA. Using its own MiXCR run on the multiplex PCR reads, TCRdb lists one record per CDR3 protein. The sample lists some 130,000 distinct CDR3 sequences, about 25% occurring once. The specimen was glioma tissue, nonneoplastic brain tissue, or PBMCs (not recorded which). The source of these receptors is a human donor with low-grade glioma or glioblastoma, undergoing nonglioma brain surgery, or in good health (not recorded which).

The V call is TRBV6-2 or TRBV6-3, the J call TRBJ2-1, with D maybe TRBD2 (5 bases). The V end lost 2 bases, the J end lost 5 bases, and 22 bases lay between the germline ends. From germline, CDR1 is MNHEY and CDR2 SVGEGT. This CDR3 region has 18 residues. The CDR3 DNA follows: TGTGCCAGCAGTTACGGGCTCCGCACCACGGGGTTTAACAATGAGCAGTTCTTC. It specifies CASSYGLRTTGFNNEQFF.

The chain uses TRBV3-1 and TRBJ2-7, with D unclear. The V end lost 2 bases, the J end lost 3 bases, and 8 bases lay between the germline ends. The CDR3 totals 13 residues. The germline CDR1 and CDR2 sequences are LGHDT and YNNKEL (reference sequence). CDR3 loop: CASSQLSNYEQYV. The CDR3 coding sequence is TGTGCCAGCAGCCAATTGTCCAACTACGAGCAGTACGTC.

V gene TRBV7-9 combines with J gene TRBJ2-3; D ambiguous. From germline, CDR1 is SEHNR and CDR2 FQNEAQ (reference sequence). This CDR3 spans 14 amino acids. V gave up 5 bases and J gave up 2 bases, with 11 bases separating them. The CDR3 protein is CASSVRSTTDTQYF. CDR3 in DNA: TGTGCCAGCAGCGTTAGATCGACCACAGATACGCAGTATTTT.

V and J are TRBV28 and TRBJ2-7, with a possible D match to TRBD1 (6 bases). The CDR3 contains 11 residues. Germline CDR1 MDHEN, CDR2 SYDVKM. V was trimmed by 4 bases and J by 12 bases, leaving 13 bases between them. CDR3 residues: CASSSQGHPYV. As DNA, the CDR3 is TGTGCCAGCAGTTCACAGGGTCATCCGTACGTC.

The CDR3 sequence: CASSLSLAGGTHGTQYF. For the CDR3, the DNA is TGTGCCAGCAGCTTGAGCTTAGCGGGGGGGACTCACGGTACGCAGTATTTT. V is TRBV7-9 and J is TRBJ2-3; 11 nucleotides align to TRBD2. The trim removed 3 bases at V and 8 bases at J, leaving 13 bases unmatched. The CDR3 is 17 amino acids. Germline loops: CDR1 SEHNR, CDR2 FQNEAQ (reference sequence).

This clonotype has just a few counts. The chain employs TRBV18 and TRBJ2-1; D is possibly TRBD2 (6 bases). The V gene's germline CDR1 is KGHSH and CDR2 LQKENI. The CDR3 contains 15 residues. Trimming stripped 0 bases from V and 9 bases from J, with 15 bases between. CDR3 DNA: TGTGCCAGCTCACCACCCGGGACTGGCGAAACTGAGCAGTTCTTC. It is translated as CASSPPGTGETEQFF.

This clonotype turned up a few times. This sequence joins TRBV6-1 and TRBJ1-5, with no clear D. This CDR3 has 12 amino acids. Germline assignment: CDR1 MNHNS and CDR2 SASEGT. V was trimmed by 4 bases and J by 11 bases, leaving 12 bases between them. In nucleotides, the CDR3 is TGTGCCAGCAGTGGGGAGGGCTCGGCCCAGCATTTT. Its translation is CASSGEGSAQHF.

As for this clonotype: This sequence may be a read error, since a much larger clone differs from it by one base. This chain joins TRBV6-6 and TRBJ2-3; D not certain. V was cut by 0 bases and J by 1 base, with 11 bases left in between. CDR3 length: 16 amino acids. Looked up from germline, CDR1 is MNHNY and CDR2 is SVGAGI (reference sequence). The CDR3 DNA follows: TGTGCCAGCAGTTACTCCACAGCCACCGGCACAGATACGCAGTATTTT. It yields the protein CASSYSTATGTDTQYF.

This clonotype was counted a few times. The chain couples TRBV11-3 to TRBJ1-6, with TRBD1 identical over 9 bases. The CDR3 sequence is 15 residues long. The germline CDR1 and CDR2 sequences are SGHNT and YENEEA. J was trimmed by 8 bases and V by 5 bases; bases with no gene match: 7. This CDR3 reads CASSLGGDRDSPLHF. For the CDR3, the DNA is TGTGCCAGCAGCCTAGGGGGGGACAGGGATTCACCCCTCCACTTT. Full variable domain (remainder filled in from reference TRBV11-3 and TRBJ1-6): EAGVVQSPRYKIIEKKQPVAFWCNPISGHNTLYWYLQNLGQGPELLIRYENEEAVDDSQLPKDRFSAERLKGVDSTLKIQPAELGDSAVYLCASSLGGDRDSPLHFGNGTRLTVT.

The table lists this clonotype with a few counts. The chain carries TRBV6-1 and TRBJ1-4; D may be TRBD1 (6 bases). V lost 7 bases and J lost 1, with 16 bases in between. From germline, CDR1 is MNHNS and CDR2 SASEGT. This CDR3 comprises 16 residues. Written as DNA, the CDR3 is TGTGCCAGCATGCGTCGTGGGGGGCGAACTAATGAAAAACTGTTTTTT. It yields the protein CASMRRGGRTNEKLFF.

In this sample, this clonotype turned up many times. The chain is built from TRBV11-1 and TRBJ1-1; no definite D call. CDR1 is SGHAT and CDR2 is FQDESV in the germline V gene (reference sequence). Deletions cut 3 bases from V and 0 bases from J, with 11 bases between. This CDR3 has 15 residues. Here the CDR3 DNA reads TGTGCCAGCAGCTTCCGGACGCTCATGAACACTGAAGCTTTCTTT. Its translation is CASSFRTLMNTEAFF.

Points on this clonotype: A much larger clonotype is one base distant, so this may be a read error. The V and J genes are TRBV27 and TRBJ2-3; D is undetermined. The CDR3 extends over 15 amino acids. Between the trimmed V and J ends, which lost 7 bases and 2 bases, there was a span of 16 bases. Germline V lookup: CDR1 MNHEY, CDR2 SMNVEV (reference sequence). The CDR3 region is CASTTHWRTTDTQYF. The CDR3 coding sequence is TGTGCCAGCACCACCCACTGGCGTACCACAGATACGCAGTATTTT.

The rearrangement uses TRBV24-1 and TRBJ2-2; no definite D call. Germline V CDR1 and CDR2: KGHDR, SFDVKD. Trimming left V 2 bases short and J 3 bases short, with 9 bases between. The CDR3 length is 15 residues. CDR3 amino acids: CATSDSSRYTGELFF. The CDR3 bases are TGTGCCACCAGTGATTCGAGCAGGTACACCGGGGAGCTGTTTTTT.

This clonotype has a handful of counts. The chain joins TRBV4-1 to TRBJ2-5, with a tentative D call TRBD1 (5 bases). CDR3 length: 15 amino acids. Germline V CDR1 and CDR2: MGHRA, YSYEKL. The ends were cut back, 4 bases at V and 3 bases at J, with 15 bases in the middle. In nucleotides, the CDR3 is TGCGCCAGCAGCCTCCCCTGGGGCTTCAAAGAGACCCAGTACTTC. This translates into CASSLPWGFKETQYF.

The chain uses TRBV29-1 and TRBJ1-1; no firm D call. Germline V gene lookup returns CDR1 SQVTM and CDR2 ANQGSEA. Trimming shortened V by 7 bases and J by 0 bases, and 12 bases separated the two germline ends. This CDR3 is built from 13 residues. CDR3 nucleotide sequence: TGCAGCGCCGGTGGACGGATGAACACTGAAGCTTTCTTT. Translated: CSAGGRMNTEAFF.

This clonotype was observed a few times. V usage is TRBV12-3 or TRBV12-4 and J usage is TRBJ1-5; perhaps TRBD1 as D (5 bases). Between the trimmed V and J ends, which lost 1 base and 1 base, there was a span of 11 bases. The CDR3 length is 16 residues. The CDR3 nucleotides read TGTGCCAGCAGTTTAGATGAGGGGTTAAGCAATCAGCCCCAGCATTTT. Translating it yields CASSLDEGLSNQPQHF.

A word on this clonotype: This may be a read error, as it is one base from a much larger clone. The chain has TRBV7-9 and TRBJ2-5, with a possible D match to TRBD2 (5 bases). There are 14 residues in the CDR3. The V gene's germline CDR1 is SEHNR and CDR2 FQNEAQ (reference sequence). V was pared by 1 base and J by 5 bases, with 11 bases between. The CDR3 region has the DNA TGTGCCAGCAGCTTAGGTCTAGCTACCGAGACCCAGTACTTC. Translated, it gives CASSLGLATETQYF.

The rearrangement uses TRBV7-2 and TRBJ2-5, with D possibly being TRBD1 (5 bases). The CDR3 consists of 14 residues. CDR1 is SGHTA, CDR2 FQGNSA, per germline. The germline V and J ends were trimmed by 1 base and 3 bases, with 9 bases remaining between them. The DNA of the CDR3 is TGTGCCAGCAGCTTAGGTCGACAGAAAGAGACCCAGTACTTC. This translates into CASSLGRQKETQYF. The variable domain in full, with the rest retrieved from reference TRBV7-2 and TRBJ2-5, is GAGVSQSPSNKVTEKGKDVELRCDPISGHTALYWYRQSLGQGLEFLIYFQGNSAPDKSGLPSDRFSAERTGGSVSTLTIQRTQQEDSAVYLCASSLGRQKETQYFGPGTRLLVL.